Below, 24 T cell receptor beta chains from the same sample are listed, as sequenced in a study of blood T cell repertoires in COVID-19. Generated by immunoSEQ multiplex PCR, the TCRdb table keeps only in-frame clones and is missing some. The sample contains fewer than 200,000 clones, less than 85% of which appear only once. The sequenced material came from peripheral blood. These receptors were taken from a woman of 80 years or more with acute or convalescent COVID-19.

This chain uses TRBV19 with TRBJ1-1; a possible D gene is TRBD1 (6 bases). This CDR3 is 16 amino acids long. Germline V gives CDR1 LNHDA, CDR2 SQIVND (reference sequence). V lost 1 base to trimming and J lost 8 bases, with 20 bases between them. CDR3 DNA: TGTGCCAGTAGTATAGCCCGGGGGGACATAAAAACGGAAGCTTTCTTT. Translation: CASSIARGDIKTEAFF. The full variable domain, completed using reference TRBV19 and TRBJ1-1, is DGGITQSPKYLFRKEGQNVTLSCEQNLNHDAMYWYRQDPGQGLRLIYYSQIVNDFQKGDIAEGYSVSREKKESFPLTVTSAQKNPTAFYLCASSIARGDIKTEAFFGQGTRLTVV.

V and J are TRBV3-1 (or the pseudogene TRBV3-2) and TRBJ2-4; D ambiguous. Trimming removed 4 bases from V and 16 bases from J, with 20 bases in between. Germline-derived CDR1 and CDR2 are LGHDT and YNNKEL (reference sequence). CDR3 length equals 13 residues. The CDR3 protein is CASSLSVEALHYF. CDR3 DNA: TGTGCCAGCAGCCTGTCCGTTGAAGCCCTGCACTACTTC.

This chain uses TRBV2 with TRBJ2-5; tentative D call: TRBD2 (6 bases). V was trimmed by 5 bases and J by 5 bases, leaving 15 bases between them. Germline V CDR1 and CDR2: SNHLY, FYNNEI. This CDR3 comprises 14 residues. CDR3 bases: TGTGCCAGCAGTCGCGGGATGGCAGGGGAGACCCAGTACTTC. Translation gives CASSRGMAGETQYF.

The chain joins TRBV6-2 or TRBV6-3 to TRBJ2-5; 7 bases align to TRBD2. V was pared by 2 bases and J by 2 bases, with 14 bases of the junction left unmatched. CDR3 size: 18 residues. The germline V gene has CDR1 MNHEY and CDR2 SVGEGT. The CDR3 region has the DNA TGTGCCAGCAGTTACAAAATCGGACTGGGGCGGGAGCAAGAGACCCAGTACTTC. Translation gives CASSYKIGLGREQETQYF.

This chain joins TRBV2 and TRBJ1-5; 8 nucleotides agree with TRBD1. This CDR3 region has 14 residues. Germline-derived CDR1 and CDR2 are SNHLY and FYNNEI. Trimming took 6 bases from V and 4 from J; bases not matched to a gene: 5. Here the CDR3 DNA reads TGTGCCAGCAGCCCTGGGACAGGAAATCAGCCCCAGCATTTT. Protein product: CASSPGTGNQPQHF. Variable domain in full (rest from reference TRBV2 and TRBJ1-5): EPEVTQTPSHQVTQMGQEVILRCVPISNHLYFYWYRQILGQKVEFLVSFYNNEISEKSEIFDDQFSVERPDGSNFTLKIRSTKLEDSAMYFCASSPGTGNQPQHFGDGTRLSIL.

This chain connects TRBV5-1 to TRBJ2-7, with 8 nucleotides matching TRBD1. Germline CDR1 and CDR2: SGHRS and YFSETQ. CDR3 length equals 16 residues. J lost 2 bases, V lost 2 bases, and 9 bases had no gene match. The CDR3 DNA sequence: TGCGCCAGCAGCTTCTCATTACAGGGGGGTGCCTACGAGCAGTACTTC. It codes for CASSFSLQGGAYEQYF.

The rearrangement joins TRBV5-1 to TRBJ2-2; 8 nucleotides agree with TRBD1. Germline V gene data show CDR1 as SGHRS and CDR2 as YFSETQ. The CDR3 runs 14 residues. Trimming cost V 5 bases and J 7 bases; bases outside gene matches: 7. This CDR3 reads CASSIGTGGGELFF. CDR3 coding DNA: TGCGCCAGCAGTATCGGGACAGGAGGCGGGGAGCTGTTTTTT.

V usage is TRBV10-3 and J usage is TRBJ1-4, with 8 nucleotides matching TRBD1. The CDR3 consists of 15 residues. V lost 6 bases, J lost 5 bases, and 8 bases stayed unmatched. Looked up from germline, CDR1 is ENHRY and CDR2 is SYGVKD. The CDR3 DNA sequence: TGTGCCATCAGAGATGCAGGGGGCGGGAATGAAAAACTGTTTTTT. Translating gives CAIRDAGGGNEKLFF.

The V gene is TRBV6-5, the J gene TRBJ1-3, with D perhaps TRBD1 (5 bases). This CDR3 has 15 amino acids. Germline CDR1 and CDR2: MNHEY and SVGAGI. V shed 2 bases and J shed 2 bases, with 10 bases lying between them. The DNA of the CDR3 is TGTGCCAGCAGTTACACCGGGACTACTGGAAACACCATATATTTT. It translates to CASSYTGTTGNTIYF.

CDR3 sequence reads: CSASPGSGYNEQFF. CDR3 DNA sequence: TGCAGTGCTAGTCCTGGGAGTGGCTACAATGAGCAGTTCTTC. The chain uses TRBV20-1 and TRBJ2-1, with D perhaps TRBD2 (5 bases). Germline CDR1 DFQATT, CDR2 SNEGSKA (reference sequence). V dropped 3 bases and J dropped 3 bases, with 12 bases sitting between them. The CDR3 totals 14 residues.

The chain is built from TRBV27 and TRBJ2-5; D remains ambiguous. From germline, CDR1 is MNHEY and CDR2 SMNVEV (reference sequence). CDR3 length: 13 residues. Trimming removed 1 base at V and 5 bases at J, with 8 bases between. The CDR3 is CASSLFGAETQYF. The CDR3 nucleotides are TGTGCCAGCAGTTTATTTGGTGCGGAGACCCAGTACTTC.

The chain recombines TRBV30 with TRBJ2-1, with 9 bases that match TRBD2. The germline CDR1 and CDR2 sequences are GTSNPN and SVGIG (reference sequence). V was clipped by 2 bases and J by 12 bases; unmatched bases: 8. This CDR3 is 13 amino acids long. Here the CDR3 DNA reads TGTGCCTGGAGTACCTCCCATAGCGGGGGGCAGTTCTTC. Translated: CAWSTSHSGGQFF.

On this clone itself: Other DNA sequences from this sample encode an identical CDR3 as well. V usage is TRBV3-1 (or the pseudogene TRBV3-2) and J usage is TRBJ2-3, with no clear D. The germline V gene encodes CDR1 LGHDT and CDR2 YNNKEL (reference sequence). V lost 4 bases to trimming and J lost 3 bases, with 8 bases between them. The CDR3 runs 13 residues. CDR3 in DNA: TGTGCCAGCAGCCCCCTTGAGACAGATACGCAGTATTTT. Residues: CASSPLETDTQYF.

The chain uses TRBV7-2 and TRBJ1-1; weak D call: TRBD1 (6 bases). The germline V gene encodes CDR1 SGHTA and CDR2 FQGNSA. The length of the CDR3 is 14 residues. V was pared by 0 bases and J by 6 bases, with 11 bases between. The CDR3 nucleotides read TGTGCCAGCAGCTTAGCGCGGGGGGCAGCTGAAGCTTTCTTT. Protein product: CASSLARGAAEAFF.

This clone was observed many times. The chain combines TRBV28 with TRBJ1-6; D is uncertain. Germline-derived CDR1 and CDR2 are MDHEN and SYDVKM. The CDR3 consists of 14 residues. With 3 bases removed from V and 5 bases from J, the gap between germline ends came to 8 bases. Here the CDR3 DNA reads TGTGCCAGCAGTTTGGACTCGAATAATTCACCCCTCCACTTT. Translation: CASSLDSNNSPLHF.

The chain employs TRBV4-3 and TRBJ1-1, with D maybe TRBD1 (5 bases). The length of the CDR3 is 14 residues. The germline V gene has CDR1 LGHNA and CDR2 YSLEER. The V gene lost 3 bases and the J gene lost 5 bases, with 13 bases spanning the gap. The CDR3 region is CASSHSTGGTEAFF. The CDR3 nucleotides read TGCGCCAGCAGCCATTCCACGGGGGGAACTGAAGCTTTCTTT.

This clone was detected once. The V call is TRBV4-3, the J call TRBJ2-1, with D perhaps TRBD2 (6 bases). Trimming cost V 3 bases and J 2 bases, with 14 bases left between them. CDR1 is LGHNA, CDR2 YSLEER, per germline. The CDR3 is 16 amino acids. CDR3 DNA: TGCGCCAGCAGCCAGAACTTGGTAGCGGCCTACAATGAGCAGTTCTTC. Residues: CASSQNLVAAYNEQFF.

The chain joins TRBV5-1 to TRBJ2-1; 10 nucleotides align to TRBD2. Germline assignment: CDR1 SGHRS and CDR2 YFSETQ. The CDR3 contains 17 residues. J gave up 0 bases and V 1 base, and 4 bases lay outside the gene matches. CDR3 DNA sequence: TGCGCCAGCAGCTTGCTTAGCGGGAGGAGCTCCTACAATGAGCAGTTCTTC. Protein product: CASSLLSGRSSYNEQFF.

V and J are TRBV28 and TRBJ2-7; TRBD2 matches at 9 bases. V shed 5 bases and J 2 bases; nucleotides not matched to a gene: 7. The CDR3 is 15 residues long. Germline V gene lookup returns CDR1 MDHEN and CDR2 SYDVKM. CDR3 nucleotides: TGTGCCAGCAGTAACGGACTAGCGAGTACCTACGAGCAGTACTTC. This gives the protein CASSNGLASTYEQYF.

The chain links TRBV19 to TRBJ2-3; D might be TRBD2 (5 bases). Between the trimmed V and J ends, which lost 4 bases and 0 bases, there was a span of 14 bases. Germline lookup yields CDR1 LNHDA and CDR2 SQIVND (reference sequence). The CDR3 contains 16 residues. CDR3 sequence (DNA): TGTGCCAGTAGTACCCGGGGATACTACAGCACAGATACGCAGTATTTT. Amino acids: CASSTRGYYSTDTQYF.

V and J are TRBV7-3 and TRBJ2-3; a weak D match, TRBD1 (6 bases). The CDR3 loop spans 15 amino acids. V was trimmed by 5 bases and J by 1 base, leaving 13 bases between them. CDR1 is SGHTA and CDR2 is FQGTGA in the germline V gene. The CDR3 protein is CASSRTGQGTDTQYF. The CDR3 nucleotides are TGTGCCAGCAGCCGGACGGGACAAGGCACAGATACGCAGTATTTT. The full variable domain, with the rest looked up from reference TRBV7-3 and TRBJ2-3, is GAGVSQTPSNKVTEKGKYVELRCDPISGHTALYWYRQSLGQGPEFLIYFQGTGAADDSGLPNDRFFAVRPEGSVSTLKIQRTERGDSAVYLCASSRTGQGTDTQYFGPGTRLTVL.

This chain links TRBV11-2 with TRBJ2-3; perhaps TRBD2 as D (6 bases). The germline V and J ends were trimmed by 5 bases and 4 bases, with 19 bases remaining between them. This CDR3 region has 16 residues. In germline, CDR1 is SGHAT, CDR2 FQNNGV. CDR3 amino acids: CASSLTIAEWSDTQYF. The CDR3 nucleotides are TGTGCCAGCAGCCTTACAATAGCGGAATGGTCAGATACGCAGTATTTT. Using reference TRBV11-2 and TRBJ2-3 for the parts outside the CDR3, the full variable domain is EAGVAQSPRYKIIEKRQSVAFWCNPISGHATLYWYQQILGQGPKLLIQFQNNGVVDDSQLPKDRFSAERLKGVDSTLKIQPAKLEDSAVYLCASSLTIAEWSDTQYFGPGTRLTVL.

This chain uses TRBV19 with TRBJ2-2; possible D gene TRBD2, 5 bases. CDR3 length: 14 amino acids. Germline-derived CDR1 and CDR2 are LNHDA and SQIVND (reference sequence). Trimming pared 5 bases from V and 3 bases from J, leaving 10 bases between. The CDR3 here is CASSRPGDTGELFF. The CDR3 DNA reads TGTGCCAGTAGTCGTCCCGGGGACACCGGGGAGCTGTTTTTT.

This chain connects TRBV10-1 to TRBJ2-1, with 9 positions matching TRBD2. The CDR3 contains 17 residues. V shed 8 bases, J shed 2 bases, and the junction held 13 bases outside the gene matches. Per germline, CDR1 WNHNN and CDR2 SYGVQD (reference sequence). This CDR3 is CASSRSSGSGPYNEQFF. The CDR3, as DNA: TGCGCCAGCTCTCGAAGTAGCGGGAGTGGGCCCTACAATGAGCAGTTCTTC.